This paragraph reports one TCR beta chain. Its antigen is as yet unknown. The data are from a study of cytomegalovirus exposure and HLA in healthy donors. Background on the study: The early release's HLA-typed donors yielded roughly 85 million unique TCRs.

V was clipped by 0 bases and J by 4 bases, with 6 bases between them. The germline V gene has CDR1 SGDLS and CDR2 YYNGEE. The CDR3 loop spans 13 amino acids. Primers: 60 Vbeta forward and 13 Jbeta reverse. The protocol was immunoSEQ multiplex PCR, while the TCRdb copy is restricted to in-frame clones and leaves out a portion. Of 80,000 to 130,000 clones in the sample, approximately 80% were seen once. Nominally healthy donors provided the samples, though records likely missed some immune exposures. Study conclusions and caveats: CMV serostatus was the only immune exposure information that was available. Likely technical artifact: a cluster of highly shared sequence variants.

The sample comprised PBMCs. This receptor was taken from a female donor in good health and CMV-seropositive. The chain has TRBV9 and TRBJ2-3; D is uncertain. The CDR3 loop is CASSVEAPDTQYF. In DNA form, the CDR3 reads TGTGCCAGCAGCGTAGAAGCCCCAGATACGCAGTATTTT. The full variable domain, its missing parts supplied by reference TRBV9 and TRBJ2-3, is DSGVTQTPKHLITATGQRVTLRCSPRSGDLSVYWYQQSLDQGLQFLIQYYNGEERAKGNILERFSAQQFPDLHSELNLSSLELGDSALYFCASSVEAPDTQYFGPGTRLTVL.